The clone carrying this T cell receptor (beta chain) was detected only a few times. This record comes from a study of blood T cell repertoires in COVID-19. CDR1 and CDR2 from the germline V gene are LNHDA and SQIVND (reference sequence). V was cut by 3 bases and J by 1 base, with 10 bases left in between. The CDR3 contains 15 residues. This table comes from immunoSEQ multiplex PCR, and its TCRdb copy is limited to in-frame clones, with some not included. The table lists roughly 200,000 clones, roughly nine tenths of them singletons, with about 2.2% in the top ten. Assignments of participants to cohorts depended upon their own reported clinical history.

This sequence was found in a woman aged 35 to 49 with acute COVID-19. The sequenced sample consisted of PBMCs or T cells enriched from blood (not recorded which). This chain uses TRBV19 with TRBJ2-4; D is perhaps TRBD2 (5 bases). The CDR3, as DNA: TGTGCCAGTAGTATGCAACCGGGGGCCAAAAACATTCAGTACTTC. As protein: CASSMQPGAKNIQYF. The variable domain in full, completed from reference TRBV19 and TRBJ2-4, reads DGGITQSPKYLFRKEGQNVTLSCEQNLNHDAMYWYRQDPGQGLRLIYYSQIVNDFQKGDIAEGYSVSREKKESFPLTVTSAQKNPTAFYLCASSMQPGAKNIQYFGAGTRLSVL.